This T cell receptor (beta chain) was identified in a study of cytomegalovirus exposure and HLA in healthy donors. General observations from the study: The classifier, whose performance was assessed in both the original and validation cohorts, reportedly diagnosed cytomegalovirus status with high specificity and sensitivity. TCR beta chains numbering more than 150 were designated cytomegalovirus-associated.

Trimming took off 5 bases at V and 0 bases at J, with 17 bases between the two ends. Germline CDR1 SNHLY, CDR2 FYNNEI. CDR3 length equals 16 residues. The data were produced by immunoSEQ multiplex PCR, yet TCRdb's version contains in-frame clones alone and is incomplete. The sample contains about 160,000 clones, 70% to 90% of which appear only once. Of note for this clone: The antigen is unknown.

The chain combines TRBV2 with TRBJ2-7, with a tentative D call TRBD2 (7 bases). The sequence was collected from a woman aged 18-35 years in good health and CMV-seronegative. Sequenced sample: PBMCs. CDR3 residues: CASSRGGGLGSYEQYF. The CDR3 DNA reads TGTGCCAGCAGTCGAGGGGGGGGGCTCGGCTCCTACGAGCAGTACTTC.